Described below is a single T cell receptor (beta chain) sequence and its context. Its specificity is not known. This CDR3 is 18 amino acids long. The V gene's germline CDR1 is LGHNA and CDR2 YSLEER. Researchers ran eight separate cDNA reactions for each sample. The template-switching step introduced UMIs that carried a 6-nucleotide sample barcode. TCRdb re-called the 5' RACE reads and shows each CDR3 protein once, DNA omitted. Its clone listing holds 150,000 to 200,000 distinct CDR3 sequences. This sample was included in a study of monozygotic twins with inflammatory bowel disease. The study, taken as a whole, reports: Individual T cell subtypes were not distinguishable. Twins with IBD had fewer clonotypes in common with others than healthy twins, particularly during disease activity.

Sequencing was performed on blood. The sequence came from a human donor with ulcerative colitis or Crohn's disease, or a healthy co-twin of an affected twin (not recorded which). This sequence joins TRBV4-3 and TRBJ2-7; TCRdb indicates TRBD2, and absent DNA this call remains unverified. CDR3 amino acids: CASSRAGGSQISLGEQYF.